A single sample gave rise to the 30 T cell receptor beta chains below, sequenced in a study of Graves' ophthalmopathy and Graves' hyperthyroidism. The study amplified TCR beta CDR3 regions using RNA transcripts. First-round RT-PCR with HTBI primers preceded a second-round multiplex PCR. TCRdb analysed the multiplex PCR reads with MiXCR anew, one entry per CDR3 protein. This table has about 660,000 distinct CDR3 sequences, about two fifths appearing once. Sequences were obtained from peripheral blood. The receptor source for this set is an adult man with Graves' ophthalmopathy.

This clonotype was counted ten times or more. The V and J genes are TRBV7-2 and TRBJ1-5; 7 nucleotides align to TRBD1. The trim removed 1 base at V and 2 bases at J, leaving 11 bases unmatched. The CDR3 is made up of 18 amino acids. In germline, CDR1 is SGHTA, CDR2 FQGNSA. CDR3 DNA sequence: TGTGCCAGCAGCTTAGTGGCAGGGGGGGGGGTTGGCAATCAGCCCCAGCATTTT. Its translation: CASSLVAGGGVGNQPQHF. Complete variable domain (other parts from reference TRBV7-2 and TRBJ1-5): GAGVSQSPSNKVTEKGKDVELRCDPISGHTALYWYRQSLGQGLEFLIYFQGNSAPDKSGLPSDRFSAERTGGSVSTLTIQRTQQEDSAVYLCASSLVAGGGVGNQPQHFGDGTRLSIL.

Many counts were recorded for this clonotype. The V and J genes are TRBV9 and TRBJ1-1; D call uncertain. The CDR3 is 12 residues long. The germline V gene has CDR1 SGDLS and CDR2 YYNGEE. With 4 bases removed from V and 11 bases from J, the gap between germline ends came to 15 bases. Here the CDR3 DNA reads TGTGCCAGCAGCCCACCCGCAGGCGGGGCTTTCTTT. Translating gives CASSPPAGGAFF.

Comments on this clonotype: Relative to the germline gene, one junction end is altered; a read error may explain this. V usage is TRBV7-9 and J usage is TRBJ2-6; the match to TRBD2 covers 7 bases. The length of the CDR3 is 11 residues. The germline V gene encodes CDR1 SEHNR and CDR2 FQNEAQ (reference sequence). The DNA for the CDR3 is TGTGCAAGCAGCCACACGGGAGGTGAGACTTTC. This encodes CASSHTGGETF.

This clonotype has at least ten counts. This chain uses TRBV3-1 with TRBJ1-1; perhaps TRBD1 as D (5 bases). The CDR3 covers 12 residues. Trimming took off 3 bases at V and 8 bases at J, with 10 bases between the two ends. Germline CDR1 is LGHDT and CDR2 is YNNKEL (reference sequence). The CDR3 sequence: CASSQGDREAFF. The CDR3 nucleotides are TGTGCCAGCAGCCAGGGGGACCGAGAAGCTTTCTTT.

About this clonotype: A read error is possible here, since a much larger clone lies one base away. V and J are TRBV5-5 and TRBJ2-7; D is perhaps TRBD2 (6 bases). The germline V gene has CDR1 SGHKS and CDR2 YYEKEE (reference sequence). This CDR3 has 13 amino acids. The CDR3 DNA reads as TGTGCCAGCAGCTTGTACGGGAGCTACGAGCAGTGCTTC. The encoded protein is CASSLYGSYEQCF.

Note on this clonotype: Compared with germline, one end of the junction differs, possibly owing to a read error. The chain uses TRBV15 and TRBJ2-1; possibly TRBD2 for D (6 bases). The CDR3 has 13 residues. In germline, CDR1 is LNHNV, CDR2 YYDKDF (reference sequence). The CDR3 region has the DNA TGTGCCAGCAGGGCCGGGACTCACAACGAGCAGTTCTTC. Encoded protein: CASRAGTHNEQFF.

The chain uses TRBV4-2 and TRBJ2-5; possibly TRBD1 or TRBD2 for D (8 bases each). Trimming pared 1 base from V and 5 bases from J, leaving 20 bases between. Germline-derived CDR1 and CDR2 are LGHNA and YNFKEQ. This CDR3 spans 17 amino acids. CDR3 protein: CASSQAGGGQGAETQYF. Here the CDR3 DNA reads TGTGCCAGCAGCCAAGCGGGGGGGGGGCAGGGGGCCGAGACCCAGTACTTC.

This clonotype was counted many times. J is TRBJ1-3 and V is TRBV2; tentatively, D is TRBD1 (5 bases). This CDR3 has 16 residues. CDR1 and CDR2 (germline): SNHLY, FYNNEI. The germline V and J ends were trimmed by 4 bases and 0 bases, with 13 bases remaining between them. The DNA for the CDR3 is TGTGCCAGCAGTGTCGGGCAGGGCTACTCTGGAAACACCATATATTTT. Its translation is CASSVGQGYSGNTIYF.

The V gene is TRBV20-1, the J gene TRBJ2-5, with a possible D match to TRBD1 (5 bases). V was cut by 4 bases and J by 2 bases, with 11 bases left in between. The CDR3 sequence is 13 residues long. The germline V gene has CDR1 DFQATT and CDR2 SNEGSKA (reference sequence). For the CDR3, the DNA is TGCAGTGCTACAGGGCAGCCACAAGAGACCCAGTACTTC. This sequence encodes CSATGQPQETQYF.

CDR3 coding DNA: TGTGCCATCAGGGCGACAGGGGTTGAGCAGTACTTC. This encodes CAIRATGVEQYF. This chain joins TRBV10-3 and TRBJ2-7, with 8 bases that match TRBD1. In germline, CDR1 is ENHRY, CDR2 SYGVKD. Germline trimming cut 6 bases from V and 7 bases from J; bases unmatched to any gene: 5. This CDR3 contains 12 residues.

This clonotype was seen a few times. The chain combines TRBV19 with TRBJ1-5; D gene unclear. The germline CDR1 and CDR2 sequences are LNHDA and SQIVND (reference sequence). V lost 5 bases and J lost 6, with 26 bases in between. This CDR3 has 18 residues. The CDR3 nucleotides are TGTGCCAGTAGTGTGTGGGCGGATCTTTTGGGCTCGGGTCAGCCCCAGCATTTT. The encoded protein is CASSVWADLLGSGQPQHF.

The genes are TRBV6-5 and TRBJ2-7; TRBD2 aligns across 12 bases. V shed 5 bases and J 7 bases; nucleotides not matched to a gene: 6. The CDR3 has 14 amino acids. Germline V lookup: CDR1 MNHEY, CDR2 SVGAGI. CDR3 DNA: TGTGCCAGCAGTCCTAGCGGGAGGGCTGCGGAGCAGTACTTC. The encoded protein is CASSPSGRAAEQYF.

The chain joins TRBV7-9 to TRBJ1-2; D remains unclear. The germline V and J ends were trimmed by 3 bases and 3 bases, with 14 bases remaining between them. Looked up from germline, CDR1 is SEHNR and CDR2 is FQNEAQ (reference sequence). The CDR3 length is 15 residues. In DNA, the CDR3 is TGTGCCAGCAGCTTGAATGGAGGCAGTTACTATGGCTACACCTTC. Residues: CASSLNGGSYYGYTF.

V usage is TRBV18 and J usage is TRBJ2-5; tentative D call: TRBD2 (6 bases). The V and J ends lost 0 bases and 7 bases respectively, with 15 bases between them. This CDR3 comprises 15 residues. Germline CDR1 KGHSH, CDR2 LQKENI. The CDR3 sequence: CASSPPGWEDPTQYF. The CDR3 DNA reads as TGTGCCAGCTCACCACCGGGCTGGGAGGATCCGACCCAGTACTTC.

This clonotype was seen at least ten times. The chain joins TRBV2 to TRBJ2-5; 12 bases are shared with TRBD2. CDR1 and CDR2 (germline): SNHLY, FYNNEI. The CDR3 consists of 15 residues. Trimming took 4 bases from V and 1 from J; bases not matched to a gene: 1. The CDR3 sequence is CASSGLAGAQETQYF. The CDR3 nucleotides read TGTGCCAGCAGTGGACTAGCGGGAGCCCAAGAGACCCAGTACTTC.

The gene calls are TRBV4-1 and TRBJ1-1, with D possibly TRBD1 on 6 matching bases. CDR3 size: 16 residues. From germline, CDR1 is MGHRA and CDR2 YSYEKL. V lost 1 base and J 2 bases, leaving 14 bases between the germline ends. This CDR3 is CASSQVPGEVNTEAFF. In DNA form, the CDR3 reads TGCGCCAGCAGCCAAGTTCCAGGGGAGGTTAACACTGAAGCTTTCTTT.

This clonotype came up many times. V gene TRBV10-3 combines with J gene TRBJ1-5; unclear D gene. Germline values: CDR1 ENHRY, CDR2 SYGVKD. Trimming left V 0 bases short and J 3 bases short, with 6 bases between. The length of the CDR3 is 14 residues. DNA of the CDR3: TGTGCCATCAGTGAGTCGACATACAATCAGCCCCAGCATTTT. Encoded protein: CAISESTYNQPQHF.

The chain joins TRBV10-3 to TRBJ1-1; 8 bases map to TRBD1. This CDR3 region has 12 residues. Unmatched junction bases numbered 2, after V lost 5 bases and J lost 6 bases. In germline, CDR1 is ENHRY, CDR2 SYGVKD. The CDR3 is CAISYRGAEAFF. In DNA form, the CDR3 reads TGTGCCATCAGTTACAGGGGGGCTGAAGCTTTCTTT.

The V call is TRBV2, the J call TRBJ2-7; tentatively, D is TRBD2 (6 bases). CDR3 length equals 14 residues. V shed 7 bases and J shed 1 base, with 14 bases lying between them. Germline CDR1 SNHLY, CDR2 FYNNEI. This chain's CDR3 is CASNGGAGSYEQYF. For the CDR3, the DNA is TGTGCCAGCAACGGCGGGGCGGGATCCTACGAGCAGTACTTC.

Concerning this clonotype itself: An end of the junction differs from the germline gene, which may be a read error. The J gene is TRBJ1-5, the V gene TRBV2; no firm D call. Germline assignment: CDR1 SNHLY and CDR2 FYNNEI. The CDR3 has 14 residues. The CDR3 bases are TGTGCCAGCAGTGAATCTCATAGCAATCAGTCCCAGCATTTT. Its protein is CASSESHSNQSQHF. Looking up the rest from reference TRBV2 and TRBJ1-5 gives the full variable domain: EPEVTQTPSHQVTQMGQEVILRCVPISNHLYFYWYRQILGQKVEFLVSFYNNEISEKSEIFDDQFSVERPDGSNFTLKIRSTKLEDSAMYFCASSESHSNQSQHFGDGTRLSIL.

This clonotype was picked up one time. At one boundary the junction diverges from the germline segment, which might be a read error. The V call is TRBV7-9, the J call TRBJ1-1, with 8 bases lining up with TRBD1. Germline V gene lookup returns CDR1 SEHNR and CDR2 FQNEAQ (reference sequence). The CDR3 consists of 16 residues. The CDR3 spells CASSPDREYRLTEAFF. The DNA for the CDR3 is TGCGCCAGCAGCCCGGACAGGGAATACCGTTTAACTGAAGCTTTCTTT.

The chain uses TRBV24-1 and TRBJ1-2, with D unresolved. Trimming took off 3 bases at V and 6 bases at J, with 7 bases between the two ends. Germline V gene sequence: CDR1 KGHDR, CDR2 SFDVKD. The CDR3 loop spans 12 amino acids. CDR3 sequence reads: CATSDPRDGYTF. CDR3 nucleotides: TGTGCCACCAGTGATCCTAGGGATGGCTACACCTTC.

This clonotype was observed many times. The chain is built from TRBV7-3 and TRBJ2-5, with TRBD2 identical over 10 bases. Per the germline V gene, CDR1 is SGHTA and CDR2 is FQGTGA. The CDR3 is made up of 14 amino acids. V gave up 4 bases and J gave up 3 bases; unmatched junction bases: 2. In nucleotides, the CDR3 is TGTGCCAGCAGCTATAGCGGGGGGAAAGAGACCCAGTACTTC. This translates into CASSYSGGKETQYF.

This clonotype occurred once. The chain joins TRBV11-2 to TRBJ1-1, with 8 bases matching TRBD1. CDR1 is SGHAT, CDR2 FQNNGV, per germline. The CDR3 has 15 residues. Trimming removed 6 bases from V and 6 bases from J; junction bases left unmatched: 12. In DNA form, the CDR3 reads TGTGCCAGCAGTCGCCAGCCAGGGGGCTTCGCTGAAGCTTTCTTT. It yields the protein CASSRQPGGFAEAFF.

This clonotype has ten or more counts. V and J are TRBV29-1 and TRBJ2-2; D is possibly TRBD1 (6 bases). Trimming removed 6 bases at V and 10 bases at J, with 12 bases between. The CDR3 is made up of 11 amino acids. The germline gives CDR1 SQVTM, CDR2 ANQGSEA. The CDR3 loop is CSVGDRLELFF. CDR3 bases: TGCAGCGTCGGAGACAGGTTGGAGCTGTTTTTT.

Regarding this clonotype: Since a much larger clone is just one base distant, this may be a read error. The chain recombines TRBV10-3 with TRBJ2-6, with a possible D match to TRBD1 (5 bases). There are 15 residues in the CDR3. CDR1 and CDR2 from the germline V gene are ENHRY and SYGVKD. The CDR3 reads CASSEGASGANVLAF. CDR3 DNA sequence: TGTGCCAGCAGTGAAGGGGCCTCTGGGGCCAACGTCCTGGCTTTC.

The CDR3 sequence is CASSWDRTGELFF. The CDR3 DNA is TGCGCCAGCAGCTGGGACAGAACCGGGGAGCTGTTTTTT. The chain links TRBV5-1 to TRBJ2-2; 7 bases are a match to TRBD1. CDR1 and CDR2 from the germline V gene are SGHRS and YFSETQ. CDR3 length equals 13 residues. The V and J ends lost 3 bases and 5 bases, in that order; junction bases with no gene match: 1.

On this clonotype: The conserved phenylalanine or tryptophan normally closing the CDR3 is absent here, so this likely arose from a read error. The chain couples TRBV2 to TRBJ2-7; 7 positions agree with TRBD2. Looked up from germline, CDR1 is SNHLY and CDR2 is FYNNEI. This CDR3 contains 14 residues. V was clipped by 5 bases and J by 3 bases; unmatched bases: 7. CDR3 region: CASSYGRGDYEQYL. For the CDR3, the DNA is TGTGCCAGCAGTTACGGCCGGGGGGACTACGAGCAGTACCTC.

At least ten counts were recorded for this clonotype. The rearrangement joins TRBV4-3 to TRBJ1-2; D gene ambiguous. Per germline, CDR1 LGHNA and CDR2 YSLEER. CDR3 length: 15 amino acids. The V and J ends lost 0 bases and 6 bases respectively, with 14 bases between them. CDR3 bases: TGCGCCAGCAGCCAAGATGTGAGGGCCAACAATGGCTACACCTTC. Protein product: CASSQDVRANNGYTF.

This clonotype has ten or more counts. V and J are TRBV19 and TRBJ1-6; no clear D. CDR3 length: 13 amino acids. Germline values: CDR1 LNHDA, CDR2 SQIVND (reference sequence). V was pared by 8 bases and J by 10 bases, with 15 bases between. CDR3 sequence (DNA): TGTGCCAGTCGCCCCGGGGAGTCGTCACCCCTCCACTTT. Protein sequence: CASRPGESSPLHF. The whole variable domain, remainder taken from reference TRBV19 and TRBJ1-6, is DGGITQSPKYLFRKEGQNVTLSCEQNLNHDAMYWYRQDPGQGLRLIYYSQIVNDFQKGDIAEGYSVSREKKESFPLTVTSAQKNPTAFYLCASRPGESSPLHFGNGTRLTVT.